Listed below are T cell receptor beta chains from one sample, sequenced in a study of T cell changes during pregnancy in multiple sclerosis. Generated by immunoSEQ multiplex PCR, the TCRdb table keeps only in-frame clones and is missing some. The sample consists of over 50,000 clones, more than 75% of them appearing once. Material: peripheral blood from another person, used as feeder cells. Receptors were obtained from a human donor whose cells served as feeder cells for cultures in a pregnancy study. Both conserved end residues are part of each CDR3. A D gene is named only where the DNA matches it firmly. Rows give clone size only sometimes, using once, few, many, or a class for an expanded clone.

d_gene: TRBD1; j_gene: TRBJ2-1; v_gene: TRBV11-2; abundance: once; CDR3nt: TGTGCCAGCAGCTTAGATTCGTCTCCGGGACAGGGTTTTTATGAGCAGTTCTTC; CDR3aa: CASSLDSSPGQGFYEQFF
d_gene: .; j_gene: TRBJ1-2; v_gene: TRBV5-1; abundance: .; CDR3nt: TGCGCCAGCAGCTTCACAGGGAGTCACGGCTACACCTTC; CDR3aa: CASSFTGSHGYTF
d_gene: .; j_gene: TRBJ2-7; v_gene: TRBV27; abundance: .; CDR3nt: TGTGCCAGCAGTTCCCCCAGCGCGGGTTACTCCTACGAGCAGTACTTC; CDR3aa: CASSSPSAGYSYEQYF
d_gene: .; j_gene: TRBJ1-2; v_gene: TRBV19; abundance: once; CDR3nt: TGTGCCAGTAGTTTTTCAGGGGAGGCGGACTATGGCTACACCTTC; CDR3aa: CASSFSGEADYGYTF
d_gene: TRBD2; j_gene: TRBJ2-7; v_gene: TRBV6-1; abundance: .; CDR3nt: TGTGCCAGCAGTGAGCGGGAGGGCCGAAGCGAGCAGTACTTC; CDR3aa: CASSEREGRSEQYF
d_gene: .; j_gene: TRBJ1-1; v_gene: TRBV30; abundance: once; CDR3nt: TGTGCCTGGAGTGTGCTAAGGAACACTGAAGCTTTCTTT; CDR3aa: CAWSVLRNTEAFF
d_gene: .; j_gene: TRBJ1-5; v_gene: TRBV6-1; abundance: .; CDR3nt: TGTGCCAGCAGAAGACCCTCCGGCAATCAGCCCCAGCATTTT; CDR3aa: CASRRPSGNQPQHF
d_gene: .; j_gene: TRBJ2-7; v_gene: TRBV4-2; abundance: .; CDR3nt: TGTGCCAGCAGCCAAGATCTTGGCTACGAGCAGTACTTC; CDR3aa: CASSQDLGYEQYF
d_gene: .; j_gene: TRBJ2-3; v_gene: TRBV19; abundance: once; CDR3nt: TGTGCCAGTAGTATAGAGGCAGGATTGGATACGCAGTATTTT; CDR3aa: CASSIEAGLDTQYF
d_gene: .; j_gene: TRBJ1-2; v_gene: TRBV5-1; abundance: .; CDR3nt: TGCGCCAGCAGCTTGCCCCTGACAGGACCCTATGGCTACACCTTC; CDR3aa: CASSLPLTGPYGYTF
d_gene: TRBD1; j_gene: TRBJ2-1; v_gene: TRBV12-5; abundance: .; CDR3nt: TGTGCTAGTGGGACAAATCTAAACAGGGGTAATGAGCAGTTCTTC; CDR3aa: CASGTNLNRGNEQFF
d_gene: .; j_gene: TRBJ2-5; v_gene: TRBV18; abundance: .; CDR3nt: TGTGCCAGCTCACCGGGGTACCAAGAGACCCAGTACTTC; CDR3aa: CASSPGYQETQYF
d_gene: .; j_gene: TRBJ2-7; v_gene: TRBV4-3; abundance: .; CDR3nt: TGCGCCAGCAGCCAAGTAGCTGGGAACCCCTACGAGCAGTACTTC; CDR3aa: CASSQVAGNPYEQYF
d_gene: .; j_gene: TRBJ1-4; v_gene: TRBV9; abundance: .; CDR3nt: TGTGCCAGCAGCCGGGGGAACAGCTTGAATGAAAAACTGTTTTTT; CDR3aa: CASSRGNSLNEKLFF
d_gene: TRBD2; j_gene: TRBJ2-3; v_gene: TRBV6-5; abundance: .; CDR3nt: TGTGCCAGCAGCATCAGGACTAGCGGGAGGGGGGAGTATTTT; CDR3aa: CASSIRTSGRGEYF
d_gene: TRBD1; j_gene: TRBJ2-7; v_gene: TRBV6-5; abundance: .; CDR3nt: TGTGCCAGCAGTCCCGGGACAGCTCCCTCCTACGAGCAGTACTTC; CDR3aa: CASSPGTAPSYEQYF
d_gene: .; j_gene: TRBJ1-2; v_gene: TRBV6-5; abundance: once; CDR3nt: TGTGCCAGCAGTTACTCGACCGGGGGCACTGGCTATGGCTACACCTTC; CDR3aa: CASSYSTGGTGYGYTF
d_gene: TRBD2; j_gene: TRBJ2-2; v_gene: TRBV7-9; abundance: .; CDR3nt: TGTGCCAGCAGCCCCAGCGGGGGGCCCCGCGGGGAGCTGTTTTTT; CDR3aa: CASSPSGGPRGELFF
d_gene: TRBD1; j_gene: TRBJ2-2; v_gene: TRBV14; abundance: .; CDR3nt: TGTGCCAGCAGCCCAGGGACAGTCACCGGGGAGCTGTTTTTT; CDR3aa: CASSPGTVTGELFF
d_gene: .; j_gene: TRBJ2-3; v_gene: TRBV7-2; abundance: .; CDR3nt: TGTGCCAGCAGCTTAATGACAACAGATACGCAGTATTTT; CDR3aa: CASSLMTTDTQYF
d_gene: TRBD1; j_gene: TRBJ2-5; v_gene: TRBV5-1; abundance: .; CDR3nt: TGCGCCAGCAGCTCGACAGGGACCCAAGAGACCCAGTACTTC; CDR3aa: CASSSTGTQETQYF
d_gene: .; j_gene: TRBJ1-3; v_gene: TRBV7-9; abundance: .; CDR3nt: TGTGCCAGCAGCTTCGACAGGGGAAACACCATATATTTT; CDR3aa: CASSFDRGNTIYF
d_gene: .; j_gene: TRBJ1-4; v_gene: TRBV14; abundance: once; CDR3nt: TGTGCCAGCAGCCAAGGGGTGTTACGAGAAAAACTGTTTTTT; CDR3aa: CASSQGVLREKLFF
d_gene: TRBD1; j_gene: TRBJ1-2; v_gene: TRBV4-1; abundance: .; CDR3nt: TGCGCCAGCAGCCAAGATCCGGGCAGGGGGTCGGGGGGCTACACCTTC; CDR3aa: CASSQDPGRGSGGYTF
d_gene: .; j_gene: TRBJ1-3; v_gene: TRBV7-2; abundance: .; CDR3nt: TGTGCCAGCAGCTTTTTTGGAAACACCATATATTTT; CDR3aa: CASSFFGNTIYF
d_gene: .; j_gene: TRBJ1-1; v_gene: TRBV18; abundance: .; CDR3nt: TGTGCCAGCTCACCGAAGGGGAACACTGAAGCTTTCTTT; CDR3aa: CASSPKGNTEAFF
d_gene: TRBD2; j_gene: TRBJ2-1; v_gene: TRBV30; abundance: .; CDR3nt: TGTGCCTGGAGTCGACTTTGGACTAGCGGGAGGGCCGCCTACAATGAGCAGTTCTTC; CDR3aa: CAWSRLWTSGRAAYNEQFF
d_gene: .; j_gene: TRBJ2-3; v_gene: TRBV5-1; abundance: .; CDR3nt: TGCGCCAGCAGCTTGAGTCAGGAGACAGATACGCAGTATTTT; CDR3aa: CASSLSQETDTQYF
d_gene: .; j_gene: TRBJ1-6; v_gene: TRBV5-6; abundance: .; CDR3nt: TGTGCCAGCAGCTTGGGTACCGCAGGAAATTATAATTCACCCCTCCACTTT; CDR3aa: CASSLGTAGNYNSPLHF
d_gene: .; j_gene: TRBJ1-3; v_gene: TRBV10-3; abundance: .; CDR3nt: TGTGCCATCGGGGGCAGGGCTGGAAACACCATATATTTT; CDR3aa: CAIGGRAGNTIYF
d_gene: .; j_gene: TRBJ2-7; v_gene: TRBV18; abundance: .; CDR3nt: TGTGCCAGCTCACCAGGAGGCTTCTCCTACGAGCAGTACTTC; CDR3aa: CASSPGGFSYEQYF
d_gene: .; j_gene: TRBJ2-5; v_gene: TRBV7-9; abundance: .; CDR3nt: TGTGCCAGCAGCTCGCTACTAGCAAGGGGTCGACAAGAGACCCAGTACTTC; CDR3aa: CASSSLLARGRQETQYF
d_gene: TRBD2; j_gene: TRBJ2-5; v_gene: TRBV5-1; abundance: .; CDR3nt: TGCGCCAGCAGCTTGGCGGTAGCGGGAGGCCAAGAGACCCAGTACTTC; CDR3aa: CASSLAVAGGQETQYF
d_gene: .; j_gene: TRBJ1-2; v_gene: TRBV4-2; abundance: .; CDR3nt: TGTGCCAGCAGCTCTGGGTATGGCTACACCTTC; CDR3aa: CASSSGYGYTF
d_gene: .; j_gene: TRBJ1-4; v_gene: TRBV14; abundance: .; CDR3nt: TGTGCCAGCAGCCAAGATTTGGGACAAACTAATGAAAAACTGTTTTTT; CDR3aa: CASSQDLGQTNEKLFF
d_gene: .; j_gene: TRBJ1-3; v_gene: TRBV6-1; abundance: .; CDR3nt: TGTGCCAGCAGTGAAGCCGTGGACTCTGGAAACACCATATATTTT; CDR3aa: CASSEAVDSGNTIYF
d_gene: TRBD1; j_gene: TRBJ2-7; v_gene: TRBV27; abundance: .; CDR3nt: TGTGCCAGCAGTTTATCGAGGGACAGGGGCTCCTACGAGCAGTACTTC; CDR3aa: CASSLSRDRGSYEQYF
d_gene: .; j_gene: TRBJ1-3; v_gene: TRBV7-6; abundance: .; CDR3nt: TGTGCCAGCAGCTTAGTAGGGAGCTCTGGAAACACCATATATTTT; CDR3aa: CASSLVGSSGNTIYF
d_gene: .; j_gene: TRBJ2-6; v_gene: TRBV5-1; abundance: .; CDR3nt: TGCGCCAGCAGCTCGATCCCCAGGACCTCTGGGGCCAACGTCCTGACTTTC; CDR3aa: CASSSIPRTSGANVLTF
d_gene: TRBD2; j_gene: TRBJ2-3; v_gene: TRBV6-4; abundance: .; CDR3nt: TGTGCCAGCAGTGACTCGAGCGGGAGGCAAGATACGCAGTATTTT; CDR3aa: CASSDSSGRQDTQYF
d_gene: .; j_gene: TRBJ1-5; v_gene: TRBV7-9; abundance: .; CDR3nt: TGTGCCAGCAGCTCAACTGTATCCGGGGATCAGCCCCAGCATTTT; CDR3aa: CASSSTVSGDQPQHF
d_gene: .; j_gene: TRBJ2-7; v_gene: TRBV6-5; abundance: .; CDR3nt: TGTGCCAGCAGTTACTCGGACAGTACCTACGAGCAGTACTTC; CDR3aa: CASSYSDSTYEQYF
d_gene: .; j_gene: TRBJ2-7; v_gene: TRBV6-6; abundance: .; CDR3nt: TGTGCCAGCAGTTATGGAAAGGGGCCTAGTGAGCAGTACTTC; CDR3aa: CASSYGKGPSEQYF
d_gene: .; j_gene: TRBJ2-5; v_gene: TRBV25-1; abundance: .; CDR3nt: TGTGCCAGCAGTGAATATCCCTTACGAGAGACCCAGTACTTC; CDR3aa: CASSEYPLRETQYF
d_gene: .; j_gene: TRBJ2-5; v_gene: TRBV6-1; abundance: .; CDR3nt: TGTGCCAGCAGTGAACGGGGGGCCCCCCAAGAGACCCAGTACTTC; CDR3aa: CASSERGAPQETQYF
d_gene: .; j_gene: TRBJ2-3; v_gene: TRBV4-3; abundance: .; CDR3nt: TGCGCCAGCGCAATGGGCAGGGTGAATACAGATACGCAGTATTTT; CDR3aa: CASAMGRVNTDTQYF
d_gene: .; j_gene: TRBJ1-3; v_gene: TRBV7-2; abundance: once; CDR3nt: TGTGCCAGCAGCTTAGCCTGGGGAAACACCATATATTTT; CDR3aa: CASSLAWGNTIYF
d_gene: .; j_gene: TRBJ1-5; v_gene: TRBV11-2; abundance: once; CDR3nt: TGTGCCAGCAGCTTAGATGCGAAGGGGAATCAGCCCCAGCATTTT; CDR3aa: CASSLDAKGNQPQHF
d_gene: .; j_gene: TRBJ2-3; v_gene: TRBV10-3; abundance: .; CDR3nt: TGTGCCATCAGTGAGTCGTATTACGGTACGGGAAGGGGTACAGATACGCAGTATTTT; CDR3aa: CAISESYYGTGRGTDTQYF